This T cell receptor (beta chain) was sequenced during a study of technical replicates of blood from a handful of donors. The method was immunoSEQ multiplex PCR; TCRdb's version includes in-frame clones alone and lacks a portion of them. The table has 80,000 to 85,000 clones, 89% seen once. The receptor comes from a human donor in good health. The sequenced sample was T cells isolated from PBMCs.

The CDR3 loop is CASSPGTGGLDGYTF. CDR3 DNA sequence: TGTGCCAGCAGCCCCGGGACAGGGGGCTTGGATGGCTACACCTTC. The V call is TRBV9, the J call TRBJ1-2; the match to TRBD1 covers 12 bases. Looked up from germline, CDR1 is SGDLS and CDR2 is YYNGEE. The CDR3 totals 15 residues. V gave up 4 bases and J gave up 6 bases; unmatched junction bases: 7.